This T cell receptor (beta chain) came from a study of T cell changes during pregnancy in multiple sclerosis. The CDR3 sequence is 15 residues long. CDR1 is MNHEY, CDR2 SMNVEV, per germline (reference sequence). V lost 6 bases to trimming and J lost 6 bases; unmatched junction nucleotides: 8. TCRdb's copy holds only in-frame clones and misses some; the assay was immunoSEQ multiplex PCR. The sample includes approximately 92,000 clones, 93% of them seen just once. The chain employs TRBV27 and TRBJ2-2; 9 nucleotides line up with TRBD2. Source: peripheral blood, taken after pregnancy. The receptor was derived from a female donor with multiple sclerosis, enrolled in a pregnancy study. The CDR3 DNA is TGTGCCAGCAGAACAGCGGGGGGAGAGGCCGGGGAGCTGTTTTTT. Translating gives CASRTAGGEAGELFF.